A single T cell receptor beta chain is shown here with its context. The record originates from a study of blood T cell repertoires in COVID-19. On the study more broadly: Acute-phase and convalescent COVID-19 samples originated in the United States, Italy and Spain. PBMCs, B-cell-depleted T cells, or T cells were the source of the cDNA or gDNA that made up the material.

The CDR3 runs to 15 residues. V shed 6 bases, J shed 2 bases, and the junction held 7 bases outside the gene matches. Germline V gene sequence: CDR1 KGHSH, CDR2 LQKENI. Authors' data handling: Researchers report that nucleated cell counts were estimated from reference gene primer amplification. Data came from immunoSEQ multiplex PCR; TCRdb stores just in-frame clones and leaves some out. The D gene and trimming were derived from the DNA, and the V and J assignments and clone size from that table. The sample lists around 250,000 clones, around nine tenths occurring once. The TCR originated in a man aged 40-49 years with active or convalescent COVID-19. V and J are TRBV18 and TRBJ1-3, with 7 bases matching TRBD1. Sequencing was carried out using peripheral blood. CDR3 sequence reads: CASSPDRETGNTIYF. The CDR3 nucleotides read TGTGCCAGCTCGCCTGACAGGGAAACTGGAAACACCATATATTTT.